The clone carrying this T cell receptor beta chain showed up just once. Its antigen is undetermined. V gave up 0 bases and J gave up 3 bases, with 9 bases separating them. CDR1 is SGHDT and CDR2 is YYEEEE in the germline V gene. The CDR3 loop spans 15 amino acids. Produced via immunoSEQ multiplex PCR; TCRdb's table is partial and in-frame only. The top ten hold around 0.35% of the sample, which has approximately 2,000,000 clones, under 95% seen once. The data derive from a study of shared clonotypes between healthy human individuals. The study, taken as a whole, reports: In having few donors, the study represented limited genetic and exposure-history diversity. Among a handful of donors, approximately 4.6% of naive CD4 clonotypes were found in common.

The sequenced sample consisted of naive CD4+ T cells from PBMCs. Subset defined: CD45RA+ positively selected. The clonotype comes from a man younger than 30 in good health. Some clones in this sample may be carry-over from other donors' samples. The chain recombines TRBV5-6 with TRBJ2-2, with D perhaps matching TRBD1 (5 bases). This CDR3 is CASSLAKGHTGELFF. In DNA, the CDR3 is TGTGCCAGCAGCTTGGCCAAGGGGCACACCGGGGAGCTGTTTTTT.